These T cell receptor beta chains were read from a single sample in a study of T cell responses to AZD1222 COVID-19 vaccine. Sequenced by immunoSEQ multiplex PCR; TCRdb stores in-frame clones only, minus some. This sample has 150,000 to 170,000 clones, with roughly 90% found just once. The sequencing used peripheral blood, collected on day 0 of MenACWY control vaccination. The receptors originated from an adult in good health. Both conserved end residues are part of each CDR3. The D gene is left open where the match is weak. A row's size may be missing; if present it is once, few, many or a size class.

size,V,J,D,CDR3,DNA
-,TRBV30,TRBJ1-4,-,CAWRGTAGEKLFF,TGTGCCTGGAGAGGAACGGCGGGGGAAAAACTGTTTTTT
-,TRBV5-1,TRBJ2-2,-,CASSRTRDRHGTGELFF,TGCGCCAGCAGCCGTACACGGGACCGTCACGGAACGGGGGAGCTGTTTTTT
-,TRBV27,TRBJ2-2,-,CASKALRHATGELFF,TGTGCCAGCAAGGCTCTCCGGCACGCCACCGGGGAGCTGTTTTTT
-,TRBV7-2,TRBJ2-7,TRBD1,CASSPRTGDYEQYF,TGTGCCAGCAGCCCGAGGACAGGGGACTACGAGCAGTACTTC
-,TRBV4-2,TRBJ2-5,-,CASSQDRRSETQYF,TGTGCCAGCAGCCAAGATAGGAGGTCGGAGACCCAGTACTTC
-,TRBV6-5,TRBJ2-1,-,CASSYSTGAIEQFF,TGTGCCAGCAGTTACTCGACGGGGGCCATTGAGCAGTTCTTC
once,TRBV6-2/TRBV6-3,TRBJ2-7,-,CASSSDSGEQYF,TGTGCCAGCAGTTCGGATTCGGGCGAGCAGTACTTC
-,TRBV25-1,TRBJ1-1,-,CASSEYWGNTEAFF,TGTGCCAGCAGTGAGTATTGGGGGAACACTGAAGCTTTCTTT
-,TRBV28,TRBJ1-1,-,CASSLWGTPTEAFF,TGTGCCAGCAGTTTATGGGGGACCCCCACTGAAGCTTTCTTT
once,TRBV24-1,TRBJ2-1,TRBD2,CATSNQREPKSQFF,TGTGCCACCAGTAACCAGCGGGAGCCAAAATCTCAGTTCTTC
-,TRBV2,TRBJ1-2,-,CASARGTSNYGYTF,TGTGCCAGCGCGCGGGGGACAAGTAACTATGGCTACACCTTC
-,TRBV11-3,TRBJ1-2,-,CASSPSKLDGYTF,TGTGCCAGCAGCCCATCCAAACTAGATGGCTACACCTTC
-,TRBV2,TRBJ2-1,TRBD1,CASSGSRGPYNEQFF,TGTGCCAGCAGTGGCTCAAGGGGGCCCTACAATGAGCAGTTCTTC
-,TRBV27,TRBJ1-2,-,CASSLAWSADSPDYTF,TGTGCCAGCAGTTTAGCTTGGTCGGCAGACAGCCCGGACTACACCTTC
-,TRBV11-2,TRBJ2-1,TRBD2,CASRRFFSGRAPNEQFF,TGTGCCAGCAGACGCTTCTTTAGCGGGAGGGCCCCCAATGAGCAGTTCTTC
once,TRBV3-1/TRBV3-2,TRBJ2-3,-,CASSQDWTSQYF,TGTGCCAGCAGCCAAGATTGGACATCGCAGTATTTT
-,TRBV11-3,TRBJ2-1,-,CASSLTVTGRVTGEQFF,TGTGCCAGCAGCTTAACCGTTACGGGCAGGGTAACGGGTGAGCAGTTCTTC
-,TRBV11-3,TRBJ2-5,-,CASSLESRGEETQYF,TGTGCCAGCAGCTTAGAATCCAGGGGGGAGGAGACCCAGTACTTC
few,TRBV15,TRBJ1-4,TRBD1,CATSRPTGPNEKLFF,TGTGCCACCAGCAGGCCGACAGGGCCTAATGAAAAACTGTTTTTT
-,TRBV6-5,TRBJ2-4,-,CASTSRGRNHIQYF,TGTGCCAGCACCAGCCGGGGGCGGAATCACATTCAGTACTTC
-,TRBV19,TRBJ1-4,-,CASSPNFRRNEKLFF,TGTGCCAGTAGTCCTAATTTCAGGAGAAATGAAAAACTGTTTTTT
-,TRBV6-5,TRBJ2-7,TRBD2,CASSQREPKNEQYF,TGTGCCAGCAGTCAGCGGGAGCCAAAAAACGAGCAGTACTTC
-,TRBV15,TRBJ2-1,TRBD1,CATSTGTGKNEQFF,TGTGCCACCTCTACCGGGACAGGTAAAAATGAGCAGTTCTTC
once,TRBV30,TRBJ1-2,TRBD1,CAWSVLGTGGAYTF,TGTGCCTGGAGTGTACTAGGGACAGGCGGAGCCTACACCTTC
-,TRBV24-1,TRBJ2-2,-,CATSDPVWDGELFF,TGTGCCACCAGTGATCCTGTATGGGACGGGGAGCTGTTTTTT
-,TRBV6-2/TRBV6-3,TRBJ1-2,TRBD1,CASSYPGTAYGYTF,TGTGCCAGCAGTTACCCCGGGACAGCCTATGGCTACACCTTC
-,TRBV9,TRBJ1-2,TRBD1,CASSVNRGPLGYGYTF,TGTGCCAGCAGCGTGAACAGGGGGCCTCTGGGATATGGCTACACCTTC
-,TRBV5-5,TRBJ1-2,TRBD1,CASSLAYWTGGANYGYTF,TGTGCCAGCAGCTTGGCCTATTGGACAGGTGGAGCTAACTATGGCTACACCTTC
-,TRBV5-1,TRBJ2-3,-,CASRPQGLSTDTQYF,TGCGCCAGCAGGCCCCAGGGCTTGAGCACAGATACGCAGTATTTT
-,TRBV6-5,TRBJ2-3,-,CAGSGGADTDTQYF,TGTGCCGGCTCAGGGGGGGCAGACACAGATACGCAGTATTTT
-,TRBV19,TRBJ1-5,-,CASSIGLLRYSNQPQHF,TGTGCCAGTAGTATAGGCCTCTTACGGTATTCGAATCAGCCCCAGCATTTT
-,TRBV4-1,TRBJ2-5,-,CASSQIVGETQYF,TGCGCCAGCAGCCAAATCGTGGGAGAGACCCAGTACTTC
-,TRBV11-2,TRBJ2-7,-,CASSLGGGQYF,TGTGCCAGCAGCTTAGGGGGAGGGCAGTACTTC
-,TRBV19,TRBJ1-4,TRBD1,CASTTTGGYEKLFF,TGTGCCAGTACCACGACAGGGGGTTATGAAAAACTGTTTTTT
-,TRBV5-5,TRBJ2-1,TRBD1,CASSSVGGPYNEQFF,TGTGCCAGCAGCTCGGTAGGGGGCCCCTACAATGAGCAGTTCTTC
-,TRBV10-2,TRBJ2-1,TRBD2,CASQGESGDYNEQFF,TGCGCCAGCCAGGGAGAAAGCGGGGACTACAATGAGCAGTTCTTC
once,TRBV27,TRBJ2-1,-,CASTPGTHNEQFF,TGTGCCAGCACCCCCGGGACTCACAATGAGCAGTTCTTC
once,TRBV5-1,TRBJ2-7,-,CASSLGPTSQYEQYF,TGCGCCAGCAGCTTGGGGCCGACTAGTCAGTACGAGCAGTACTTC
-,TRBV4-3,TRBJ1-3,-,CASSHQRGNTIYF,TGCGCCAGCAGCCACCAACGGGGAAACACCATATATTTT
-,TRBV7-2,TRBJ1-6,-,CASSLATAMVNSPLHF,TGTGCCAGCAGCTTAGCCACAGCCATGGTTAATTCACCCCTCCACTTT
-,TRBV18,TRBJ1-2,-,CASSLDQEHYGYTF,TGTGCCAGCTCACTAGACCAGGAACACTATGGCTACACCTTC
-,TRBV9,TRBJ2-3,TRBD2,CASSALAGTSTDTQYF,TGTGCCAGCAGCGCACTAGCGGGGACAAGCACAGATACGCAGTATTTT
once,TRBV3-1/TRBV3-2,TRBJ1-5,TRBD1,CASSQTGTGEKPQHF,TGTGCCAGCAGCCAGACCGGGACAGGAGAGAAGCCCCAGCATTTT
few,TRBV2,TRBJ2-5,-,CASRGGLQETQYF,TGTGCCAGCAGAGGCGGACTACAAGAGACCCAGTACTTC
-,TRBV11-3,TRBJ2-2,-,CASSLVRGTGELFF,TGTGCCAGCAGCTTAGTACGCGGGACAGGGGAGCTGTTTTTT
-,TRBV28,TRBJ2-3,-,CASSLWASTDTQYF,TGTGCCAGCAGTTTATGGGCCTCCACAGATACGCAGTATTTT
-,TRBV2,TRBJ2-5,-,CASTTVGETQYF,TGTGCCAGCACGACAGTGGGGGAGACCCAGTACTTC